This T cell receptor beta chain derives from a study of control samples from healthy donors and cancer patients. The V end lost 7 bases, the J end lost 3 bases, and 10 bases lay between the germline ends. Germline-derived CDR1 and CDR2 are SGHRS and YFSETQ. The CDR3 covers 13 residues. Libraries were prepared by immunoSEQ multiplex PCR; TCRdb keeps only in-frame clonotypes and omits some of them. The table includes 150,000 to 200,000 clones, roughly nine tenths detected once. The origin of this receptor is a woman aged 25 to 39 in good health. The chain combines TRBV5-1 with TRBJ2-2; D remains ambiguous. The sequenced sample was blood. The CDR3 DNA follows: TGCGCCAGCCGCATATGGGACACCGGGGAGCTGTTTTTT. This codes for CASRIWDTGELFF.